These 17 T cell receptor beta chains came from one sample sequenced in a study of vaccination effects on CD4 cells after COVID-19. Expansion of antigen-specific CD4+ T cells with viral peptide pools was carried out by the ViraFEST assay before sequencing. When less than 13 days of culture had elapsed, CD4+ T cells were isolated. A PCR test confirmed that the person had SARS-CoV-2 infection between March and December 2020. TCRdb keeps only in-frame clones here, not all; method: immunoSEQ multiplex PCR. The sample holds 30,000 to 35,000 clones, 72% seen once. Their recognized antigens are unknown. The sequenced sample was CD4+ T cells from PBMCs cultured with a peptide pool, obtained before COVID-19 vaccination. All receptors derive from a human donor who had a prior SARS-CoV-2 infection.

The CDR3 sequence: CASSSQRVPGTEAFF. In DNA, the CDR3 is TGTGCCAGCAGCTCCCAGCGCGTCCCAGGCACTGAAGCTTTCTTT. V and J are TRBV7-9 and TRBJ1-1; D is unclear. The ends were cut back, 4 bases at V and 4 bases at J, with 16 bases in the middle. The CDR3 has 15 residues. CDR1 and CDR2 from the germline V gene are SEHNR and FQNEAQ (reference sequence).

This clone showed up just a few times. The V call is TRBV21-1, the J call TRBJ1-4. TRBV21-1 is reported as a pseudogene. CDR3 length equals 15 residues. CDR3 loop: CASSKQGGANEKLFF. The CDR3 bases are TGTGCCAGCAGCAAACAGGGAGGCGCTAATGAAAAACTGTTTTTT.

This chain links TRBV18 with TRBJ1-6; D gene ambiguous. Trimming removed 2 bases at V and 2 bases at J, with 4 bases between. This CDR3 has 14 amino acids. The germline V gene encodes CDR1 KGHSH and CDR2 LQKENI. The CDR3 coding sequence is TGTGCCAGCTCACCAGAGGCCTATAATTCACCCCTCCACTTT. This codes for CASSPEAYNSPLHF. The full variable domain, rest sourced from reference TRBV18 and TRBJ1-6, is NAGVMQNPRHLVRRRGQEARLRCSPMKGHSHVYWYRQLPEEGLKFMVYLQKENIIDESGMPKERFSAEFPKEGPSILRIQQVVRGDSAAYFCASSPEAYNSPLHFGNGTRLTVT.

The chain uses TRBV4-1 and TRBJ1-2; 8 bases align to TRBD1. The V segment lost 4 bases and the J segment 5 bases; nucleotides outside the gene matches: 12. The CDR3 extends over 16 amino acids. From germline, CDR1 is MGHRA and CDR2 YSYEKL. CDR3 bases: TGCGCCAGCAGCCGGACTTTAGGACAGGGCCCATATGGCTACACCTTC. As protein: CASSRTLGQGPYGYTF.

By sample fraction, this clone is medium-sized. The V gene is TRBV7-2, the J gene TRBJ2-5; D not resolved. There are 13 residues in the CDR3. Germline V gene sequence: CDR1 SGHTA, CDR2 FQGNSA. Trimming pared 2 bases from V and 5 bases from J, leaving 9 bases between. CDR3 loop: CASSLSLGETQYF. The CDR3 coding sequence is TGTGCCAGCAGCTTATCCCTGGGGGAGACCCAGTACTTC. Filled out from reference TRBV7-2 and TRBJ2-5, the complete variable domain reads GAGVSQSPSNKVTEKGKDVELRCDPISGHTALYWYRQSLGQGLEFLIYFQGNSAPDKSGLPSDRFSAERTGGSVSTLTIQRTQQEDSAVYLCASSLSLGETQYFGPGTRLLVL.

V and J are TRBV18 and TRBJ2-7; 8 positions match TRBD1. Germline V gene data show CDR1 as KGHSH and CDR2 as LQKENI. This CDR3 has 14 residues. J lost 3 bases, V lost 6 bases, and 7 bases had no gene match. CDR3 in amino acids: CASSPTGQDYEQYF. CDR3 bases: TGTGCCAGCTCGCCAACGGGACAGGACTACGAGCAGTACTTC.

This chain connects TRBV2 to TRBJ2-1; TRBD1 might be the D (5 bases). There are 15 residues in the CDR3. Germline V gene sequence: CDR1 SNHLY, CDR2 FYNNEI. Trimming took 4 bases from V and 5 from J, leaving 15 bases between them. CDR3 sequence (DNA): TGTGCCAGCAGTGCGCTGGGGCCCCAAAACAATGAGCAGTTCTTC. The encoded protein is CASSALGPQNNEQFF. The variable domain in full, with the rest retrieved from reference TRBV2 and TRBJ2-1, is EPEVTQTPSHQVTQMGQEVILRCVPISNHLYFYWYRQILGQKVEFLVSFYNNEISEKSEIFDDQFSVERPDGSNFTLKIRSTKLEDSAMYFCASSALGPQNNEQFFGPGTRLTVL.

The rearrangement uses TRBV23-1 and TRBJ1-5; a possible D gene is TRBD1 (5 bases). TRBV23-1 has ORF status, its function being uncertain. The CDR3 spans 16 residues. V was pared by 4 bases and J by 0 bases, with 13 bases between. DNA for the CDR3: TGCGCCAGCAGTCGCCCTCGAGGGGATAGCAATCAGCCCCAGCATTTT. Translated, it gives CASSRPRGDSNQPQHF.

This clone has only a few counts. The V gene is TRBV6-1, the J gene TRBJ2-7, with a weak D call TRBD1 (5 bases). The CDR3 totals 13 residues. V was trimmed by 2 bases and J by 7 bases, leaving 12 bases between them. Germline lookup yields CDR1 MNHNS and CDR2 SASEGT. CDR3 residues: CASSEHRMREQYF. Written as DNA, the CDR3 is TGTGCCAGCAGTGAACACAGGATGAGGGAGCAGTACTTC.

The V gene is TRBV5-1, the J gene TRBJ1-3, with a tentative D call TRBD1 (5 bases). CDR3 length: 14 residues. The V end lost 0 bases, the J end lost 2 bases, and 6 bases lay between the germline ends. In germline, CDR1 is SGHRS, CDR2 YFSETQ. The CDR3 here is CASSLGQPGNTIYF. In DNA, the CDR3 is TGCGCCAGCAGCTTGGGACAGCCTGGAAACACCATATATTTT.

This clone has more than one count but fewer than ten. V usage is TRBV5-6 and J usage is TRBJ2-3; 10 positions agree with TRBD2. There are 15 residues in the CDR3. Trimming at V came to 3 bases and at J to 1 base, leaving 2 bases not matched to a gene. Germline V gene data show CDR1 as SGHDT and CDR2 as YYEEEE. CDR3 region: CASSSGTSGTDTQYF. The CDR3 DNA is TGTGCCAGCAGCTCCGGGACTAGCGGCACAGATACGCAGTATTTT.

The J gene is TRBJ2-5, the V gene TRBV5-1; tentatively, D is TRBD1 (6 bases). CDR1 is SGHRS, CDR2 YFSETQ, per germline. The CDR3 contains 14 residues. Trimming pared 1 base from V and 3 bases from J, leaving 10 bases between. The CDR3 loop is CASSLLSGEETQYF. DNA for the CDR3: TGCGCCAGCAGCTTGCTATCAGGGGAAGAGACCCAGTACTTC.

This clone came up a few times. V is TRBV9 and J is TRBJ2-3; D possibly matches TRBD1 or TRBD2 (7 bases each). The CDR3 sequence is 16 residues long. Germline values: CDR1 SGDLS, CDR2 YYNGEE. Trimming pared 4 bases from V and 11 bases from J, leaving 26 bases between. The CDR3 loop is CASSSGGRGSSWGQYF. Here the CDR3 DNA reads TGTGCCAGCAGCTCAGGGGGTCGCGGGAGTTCCTGGGGGCAGTATTTT. The variable domain in full, completed from reference TRBV9 and TRBJ2-3, reads DSGVTQTPKHLITATGQRVTLRCSPRSGDLSVYWYQQSLDQGLQFLIQYYNGEERAKGNILERFSAQQFPDLHSELNLSSLELGDSALYFCASSSGGRGSSWGQYFGPGTRLTVL.

V gene TRBV7-6 combines with J gene TRBJ2-7; 11 bases line up with TRBD2. The CDR3 runs 14 residues. Trimming took 1 base from V and 7 from J; bases not matched to a gene: 3. Germline V CDR1 and CDR2: SGHVS, FNYEAQ. DNA for the CDR3: TGTGCCAGCAGCTTAGTACTAGCGGGAGATGAGCAGTACTTC. This translates into CASSLVLAGDEQYF.

This clone was seen a few times. This chain connects TRBV29-1 to TRBJ2-3; 9 bases fit TRBD1. Germline V gives CDR1 SQVTM, CDR2 ANQGSEA. Trimming took 6 bases from V and 0 from J; bases not matched to a gene: 1. CDR3 size: 13 residues. The CDR3: CSVDRGSTDTQYF. Here the CDR3 DNA reads TGCAGCGTGGACAGGGGTAGCACAGATACGCAGTATTTT.

Only a few counts were recorded for this clone. This chain joins TRBV19 and TRBJ2-1; 7 positions agree with TRBD2. Germline-derived CDR1 and CDR2 are LNHDA and SQIVND (reference sequence). Germline trimming cut 4 bases from V and 6 bases from J; bases unmatched to any gene: 6. CDR3 length: 14 amino acids. The CDR3 reads CASSTSGLSNEQFF. CDR3 nucleotides: TGTGCCAGTAGTACTAGCGGCCTTTCCAATGAGCAGTTCTTC.

The sample holds a few counts of this clone. This chain joins TRBV5-6 and TRBJ2-5; the D is unclear. The V gene's germline CDR1 is SGHDT and CDR2 YYEEEE. V dropped 5 bases and J dropped 5 bases, with 7 bases sitting between them. CDR3 length equals 11 residues. The CDR3 reads CASSDRETQYF. CDR3 coding DNA: TGTGCCAGCAGTGATCGGGAGACCCAGTACTTC. Full variable domain (missing parts from reference TRBV5-6 and TRBJ2-5): DAGVTQSPTHLIKTRGQQVTLRCSPKSGHDTVSWYQQALGQGPQFIFQYYEEEERQRGNFPDRFSGHQFPNYSSELNVNALLLGDSALYLCASSDRETQYFGPGTRLLVL.